The T cell receptor (beta chain) under discussion was sequenced for a study of early T cells in non-severe SARS-CoV-2 infection. The V end was cut by 2 bases, the J end by 3 bases, with 17 bases between. This CDR3 has 16 amino acids. CDR1 SEHNR and CDR2 FQNEAQ come from the germline V gene (reference sequence). In this sample, this clonotype turned up many times. TCRdb reprocessed the 5' RACE reads via MiXCR and lists one record per CDR3 protein. The table has 60,000 or so distinct CDR3 sequences, around 12% seen once. The sequencing sample was made of whole blood. V usage is TRBV7-9 and J usage is TRBJ2-7, with D unresolved. This receptor was identified in an adult who was a healthcare worker with PCR-confirmed SARS-CoV-2 infection or an uninfected control (not recorded which). Here the CDR3 DNA reads TGTGCCAGCAGCTTACCCGCTAGGAGCCAACTCTACGAGCAGTACTTC. Translated: CASSLPARSQLYEQYF.